These 2 T cell receptor beta chains were all obtained from the same sample, sequenced in a study of cytomegalovirus exposure and HLA in healthy donors. The protocol was immunoSEQ multiplex PCR, while the TCRdb copy is restricted to in-frame clones and leaves out a portion. The sample carries 200,000 or so clones, roughly 91% recorded once. Sequencing was done on a sample of PBMCs. The source of these receptors is a woman between 18 and 29 years old in good health and CMV-seropositive.

V usage is TRBV30 and J usage is TRBJ1-1, with a tentative D call TRBD1 (6 bases). This CDR3 has 17 amino acids. V was clipped by 4 bases and J by 1 base, with 22 bases between them. Germline values: CDR1 GTSNPN, CDR2 SVGIG (reference sequence). CDR3: CAWNIIGPRGGNTEAFF. The CDR3 DNA sequence: TGTGCCTGGAATATTATAGGACCCCGAGGGGGGAACACTGAAGCTTTCTTT.

The chain links TRBV19 to TRBJ1-2; a weak D match, TRBD1 (5 bases). There are 14 residues in the CDR3. CDR1 and CDR2 (germline): LNHDA, SQIVND (reference sequence). V dropped 3 bases and J dropped 2 bases, with 10 bases sitting between them. In DNA, the CDR3 is TGTGCCAGTAGTATCCAGGGCGTGAACTATGGCTACACCTTC. Its translation: CASSIQGVNYGYTF.